This passage covers 9 T cell receptor beta chains from one sample sequenced in a study of shared clonotypes between healthy human individuals. TCRdb's copy holds only in-frame clones and misses some; the assay was immunoSEQ multiplex PCR. In the table there are some 2,100,000 clones, around 95% of which are singletons. Sequencing used naive CD4+ T cells sorted from blood. The subset here: CD45RA+ positively selected. These TCRs come from a man between 18 and 35 years old in good health.

The chain has TRBV30 and TRBJ1-5, with D unclear. This CDR3 region has 14 residues. V was shortened by 0 bases and J by 8 bases, with 14 bases between the two germline ends. The germline V gene has CDR1 GTSNPN and CDR2 SVGIG (reference sequence). This CDR3 reads CAWSVPWKMEPQHF. The CDR3 DNA sequence: TGTGCCTGGAGTGTACCGTGGAAAATGGAGCCCCAGCATTTT.

With regard to this clone: Within the sample, other DNA sequences also encode this same CDR3. The CDR3 DNA follows: TGTGCCAGCAGCTTGGGGGGGTCGTTATCCTACGAGCAGTACTTC. Protein product: CASSLGGSLSYEQYF. The rearrangement links TRBV7-9 to TRBJ2-7; TRBD2 matches 7 bases. Germline values: CDR1 SEHNR, CDR2 FQNEAQ (reference sequence). This CDR3 is 15 amino acids long. With V trimmed by 3 bases and J by 1 base, 6 bases remained unmatched.

The genes are TRBV5-1 and TRBJ2-7, with 7 bases aligning to TRBD2. V lost 4 bases, J lost 3 bases, and 10 bases stayed unmatched. The germline V gene has CDR1 SGHRS and CDR2 YFSETQ. The CDR3 loop spans 15 amino acids. The DNA of the CDR3 is TGCGCCAGCAGCACAACCGGGACGGGGGGCTACGAGCAGTACTTC. It codes for CASSTTGTGGYEQYF.

The genes are TRBV5-1 and TRBJ1-1; a weak D match, TRBD1 (6 bases). The V gene lost 4 bases and the J gene lost 5 bases, with 18 bases spanning the gap. The CDR3 runs 15 residues. Germline V CDR1 and CDR2: SGHRS, YFSETQ. DNA of the CDR3: TGCGCCAGCAGCCGGGTCACGGGACAAGCAACTGAAGCTTTCTTT. It specifies CASSRVTGQATEAFF.

The rearrangement links TRBV28 to TRBJ2-7; D may correspond to TRBD1 or TRBD2 (6 bases each). The V gene lost 1 base and the J gene lost 5 bases, with 9 bases spanning the gap. The CDR3 runs to 13 residues. Germline V gene lookup returns CDR1 MDHEN and CDR2 SYDVKM. The CDR3 nucleotides read TGTGCCAGCAGTTTATCCGGGGGCAACGAGCAGTACTTC. Translating it yields CASSLSGGNEQYF.

The chain combines TRBV5-8 with TRBJ1-2, with D possibly matching TRBD1 (5 bases). This CDR3 has 16 amino acids. Between the trimmed V and J ends, which lost 0 bases and 5 bases, there was a span of 17 bases. Germline loops: CDR1 SGHTS, CDR2 YDEGEE. In nucleotides, the CDR3 is TGTGCCAGCAGCTTGGCTTCTGGCGGGGGAAAGTATGGCTACACCTTC. Protein: CASSLASGGGKYGYTF.

The gene calls are TRBV5-1 and TRBJ2-3; D not resolved. Trimming took off 0 bases at V and 0 bases at J, with 11 bases between the two ends. Per germline, CDR1 SGHRS and CDR2 YFSETQ. The length of the CDR3 is 16 residues. CDR3 sequence reads: CASSLGRAASTDTQYF. In nucleotides, the CDR3 is TGCGCCAGCAGCTTGGGTCGGGCCGCCAGCACAGATACGCAGTATTTT.

The chain has TRBV6-5 and TRBJ2-1, with D perhaps TRBD2 (5 bases). The germline CDR1 and CDR2 sequences are MNHEY and SVGAGI. This CDR3 comprises 11 residues. Between the trimmed V and J ends, which lost 10 bases and 6 bases, there was a span of 10 bases. In DNA form, the CDR3 reads TGTGCCATCGGACGGGGCAATGAGCAGTTCTTC. As protein: CAIGRGNEQFF.

The J gene is TRBJ2-7, the V gene TRBV30; the match to TRBD2 covers 9 bases. The length of the CDR3 is 16 residues. V shed 1 base, J shed 4 bases, and the junction held 11 bases outside the gene matches. Germline CDR1 is GTSNPN and CDR2 is SVGIG (reference sequence). CDR3 in DNA: TGTGCCTGGAGTGCCCAACCCAGGACTAGCGATTACGAGCAGTACTTC. Amino acid sequence: CAWSAQPRTSDYEQYF.